The clone carrying this T cell receptor beta chain was recorded at least ten times. Antigen: not known. The sample belongs to a study of T cell clonality in common variable immunodeficiency. Only in-frame clones appear in the TCRdb table, and some are missing; sequencing was by immunoSEQ multiplex PCR. Sampling found 25,000 to 30,000 clones, none seen once. Study conclusions and caveats: Common variable immunodeficiency TCR beta sequences reportedly had fewer deletions and N-nucleotide insertions.

The sample consisted of peripheral blood mononuclear cells. This sequence was found in a human donor with common variable immunodeficiency.

Incomplete CDR3 DNA: TGTGCCAGCAGCCGTACTAGCGGGGGGGGAGAGACC. This sequence encodes CASSRTSGGGET. The whole CDR3 is CASSRTSGGGETQYF. The chain has TRBV7-2 and TRBJ2-5; TRBD2 agrees at 13 bases. The sequence runs out 3 residues before the end of the CDR3; the remainder is reconstructed from the germline J gene. This CDR3 region has 15 residues. Per germline, CDR1 SGHTA and CDR2 FQGNSA. Unmatched junction bases numbered 4, after V lost 5 bases and J lost 4 bases.